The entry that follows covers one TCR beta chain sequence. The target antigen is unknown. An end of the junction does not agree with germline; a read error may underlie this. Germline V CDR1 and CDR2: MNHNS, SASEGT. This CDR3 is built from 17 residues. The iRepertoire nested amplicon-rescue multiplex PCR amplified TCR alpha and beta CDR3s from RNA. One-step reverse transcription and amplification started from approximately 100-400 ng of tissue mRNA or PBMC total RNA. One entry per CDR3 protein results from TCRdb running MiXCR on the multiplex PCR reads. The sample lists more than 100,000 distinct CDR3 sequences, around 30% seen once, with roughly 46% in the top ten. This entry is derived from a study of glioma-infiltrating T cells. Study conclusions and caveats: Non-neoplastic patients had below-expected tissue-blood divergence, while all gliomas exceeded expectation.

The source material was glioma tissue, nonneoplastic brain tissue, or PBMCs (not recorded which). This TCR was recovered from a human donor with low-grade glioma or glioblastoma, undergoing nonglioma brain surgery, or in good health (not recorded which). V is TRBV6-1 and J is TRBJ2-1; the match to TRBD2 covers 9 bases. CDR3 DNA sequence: TGTGCCAGCAGTTACAGGAGTGCGGGGGGGCTGAACAGTGAGCAGTTATTC. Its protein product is CASSYRSAGGLNSEQLF.